These 18 T cell receptor beta chains share one sample of origin, sequenced in a study of CD8 T cells in Susac syndrome. With random hexamers, 0.5 to 1 ug RNA was reverse transcribed. TCRdb reprocessed the immunoSEQ multiplex PCR reads via MiXCR and lists one record per CDR3 protein. The profile shows roughly 150,000 distinct CDR3 sequences, 94% of them singletons. The sequenced material came from CD4+ T cells from PBMCs. Receptor source: a human donor with multiple sclerosis.

The CDR3 loop is CAWSGLTSGGYNEQFF. The CDR3 DNA reads TGTGCCTGGAGTGGCCTTACTAGCGGCGGCTACAATGAGCAGTTCTTC. The chain combines TRBV30 with TRBJ2-1; 8 bases agree with TRBD2. CDR3 length: 16 amino acids. CDR1 is GTSNPN, CDR2 SVGIG, per germline (reference sequence). V gave up 1 base and J gave up 3 bases; unmatched junction bases: 8.

The rearrangement links TRBV2 to TRBJ2-1, with D possibly being TRBD2 (5 bases). The CDR3 length is 12 residues. The germline gives CDR1 SNHLY, CDR2 FYNNEI. CDR3 coding DNA: TGTGCAAGGAAGCGGAGAAACAATGAGCAGTTCTTC. Its translation: CARKRRNNEQFF.

The chain uses TRBV3-1 and TRBJ2-3, with D unclear. This CDR3 has 13 amino acids. Germline V gene data show CDR1 as LGHDT and CDR2 as YNNKEL (reference sequence). V shed 1 base and J shed 5 bases, with 7 bases lying between them. The CDR3 DNA reads TGTGCCAGCAGCCAAGGAGTGGGAGATACGCAGTATTTT. Residues: CASSQGVGDTQYF.

The rearrangement links TRBV20-1 to TRBJ2-2, with a possible D match to TRBD2 (5 bases). The CDR3 contains 15 residues. In germline, CDR1 is DFQATT, CDR2 SNEGSKA (reference sequence). Trimming left V 1 base short and J 2 bases short, with 11 bases between. CDR3 loop: CSARGRVYNTGELFF. The CDR3 region has the DNA TGCAGTGCTAGAGGGCGGGTCTACAACACCGGGGAGCTGTTTTTT.

This chain links TRBV5-1 with TRBJ2-3; TRBD2 agrees at 9 bases. CDR3 length: 18 residues. Trimming took 0 bases from V and 0 from J; bases not matched to a gene: 8. Germline assignment: CDR1 SGHRS and CDR2 YFSETQ. CDR3 in DNA: TGCGCCAGCAGCTTGGCCTTAGAGGCGGGGGGGAGCACAGATACGCAGTATTTT. It codes for CASSLALEAGGSTDTQYF.

CDR3 coding DNA: TGTGCCATCAGTGAGTCGACATACCCGGTTGGCTACACCTTC. As protein: CAISESTYPVGYTF. The chain combines TRBV10-3 with TRBJ1-2; no definite D call. CDR1 is ENHRY and CDR2 is SYGVKD in the germline V gene. V lost 0 bases, J lost 7 bases, and 12 bases lay in between. The CDR3 contains 14 residues.

This chain joins TRBV5-1 and TRBJ2-1, with 14 nucleotides matching TRBD2. Germline V gene sequence: CDR1 SGHRS, CDR2 YFSETQ. Losses at the gene ends were 4 bases for V and 4 bases for J; bases not matched to a gene: 16. The CDR3 is 20 amino acids. CDR3: CASSRTAGTSGSDRYNEQFF. CDR3 bases: TGCGCCAGCAGCCGTACAGCGGGGACTAGCGGGAGTGACCGATACAATGAGCAGTTCTTC.

The chain has TRBV23-1 and TRBJ2-5, with 9 nucleotides matching TRBD1. TRBV23-1 is assigned to the ORF class and has an uncertain function. CDR3 length: 13 residues. V gave up 6 bases and J gave up 5 bases; unmatched junction bases: 4. The CDR3 reads CASSRTGDETQYF. The CDR3 region has the DNA TGCGCCAGCAGCCGGACAGGGGATGAGACCCAGTACTTC.

The rearrangement joins TRBV3-1 to TRBJ1-1; no clear D. The CDR3 covers 11 residues. Germline CDR1 and CDR2: LGHDT and YNNKEL (reference sequence). V lost 1 base, J lost 7 bases, and 4 bases lay in between. CDR3: CASSQAREAFF. CDR3 DNA: TGTGCCAGCAGCCAAGCCCGTGAAGCTTTCTTT.

This clonotype was counted between two and nine times. V gene TRBV7-6 combines with J gene TRBJ2-1; D unclear. The germline V gene has CDR1 SGHVS and CDR2 FNYEAQ. V dropped 6 bases and J dropped 0 bases, with 9 bases sitting between them. The CDR3 runs to 14 residues. CDR3 DNA sequence: TGTGCCAGCAGTGCCTTGAGCTCCTACAATGAGCAGTTCTTC. Its translation is CASSALSSYNEQFF.

This clonotype was counted once. The V and J genes are TRBV3-1 and TRBJ1-5, with no clear D. The V gene's germline CDR1 is LGHDT and CDR2 YNNKEL (reference sequence). Trimming left V 0 bases short and J 4 bases short, with 13 bases between. The CDR3 extends over 16 amino acids. CDR3 nucleotide sequence: TGTGCCAGCAGCCAAGATGGCGGTCAGAGAAATCAGCCCCAGCATTTT. Its protein is CASSQDGGQRNQPQHF. Supplemented by reference TRBV3-1 and TRBJ1-5, the full variable domain reads DTAVSQTPKYLVTQMGNDKSIKCEQNLGHDTMYWYKQDSKKFLKIMFSYNNKELIINETVPNRFSPKSPDKAHLNLHINSLELGDSAVYFCASSQDGGQRNQPQHFGDGTRLSIL.

The rearrangement joins TRBV9 to TRBJ2-1; D unresolved. Per the germline V gene, CDR1 is SGDLS and CDR2 is YYNGEE. CDR3 length: 13 amino acids. Trimming took off 10 bases at V and 1 base at J, with 12 bases between the two ends. CDR3 DNA: TGTGCCTCCAATGCTGGTTCCTACAATGAGCAGTTCTTC. It yields the protein CASNAGSYNEQFF.

This chain connects TRBV5-1 to TRBJ2-5; 8 nucleotides align to TRBD1. The CDR3 extends over 14 amino acids. The V segment lost 5 bases and the J segment 5 bases; nucleotides outside the gene matches: 8. The germline gives CDR1 SGHRS, CDR2 YFSETQ. Written as DNA, the CDR3 is TGCGCCAGCAGGTTACAGGGGGAGGCGGAGACCCAGTACTTC. Protein sequence: CASRLQGEAETQYF.

The chain links TRBV6-2 or TRBV6-3 to TRBJ2-1; D not resolved. V was cut by 6 bases and J by 10 bases, with 16 bases left in between. The germline V gene has CDR1 MNHEY and CDR2 SVGEGT. This CDR3 comprises 13 residues. The CDR3 protein is CASSPTRIREQFF. The CDR3 DNA follows: TGTGCCAGCAGCCCAACGCGAATTCGGGAGCAGTTCTTC.

The rearrangement links TRBV3-1 to TRBJ2-5, with D possibly TRBD2 on 5 matching bases. The CDR3 totals 13 residues. V lost 7 bases and J 4 bases, leaving 13 bases between the germline ends. Germline CDR1 reads LGHDT; CDR2 reads YNNKEL (reference sequence). The CDR3 region has the DNA TGTGCCAGCAACCCGAGGGCAGGAGAGACCCAGTACTTC. It specifies CASNPRAGETQYF.

This sequence joins TRBV29-1 and TRBJ2-7; 7 bases match TRBD2. The junction had 5 bases not matched to a gene; V was cut back by 7 bases and J by 2 bases. Germline CDR1 SQVTM, CDR2 ANQGSEA. There are 12 residues in the CDR3. This CDR3 is CSAGEGPYEQYF. CDR3 bases: TGCAGCGCCGGGGAGGGTCCCTACGAGCAGTACTTC.

J is TRBJ1-4 and V is TRBV12-3 or TRBV12-4; weak D call: TRBD1 (5 bases). CDR3 length: 14 residues. The V gene lost 6 bases and the J gene lost 8 bases, with 16 bases spanning the gap. CDR3 DNA sequence: TGTGCCAGCAGCCCTACGGGACGAAGGGAAAAACTGTTTTTT. Its protein product is CASSPTGRREKLFF.

This sequence joins TRBV12-3 or TRBV12-4 and TRBJ1-2; perhaps TRBD1 as D (5 bases). The V and J ends lost 7 bases and 2 bases respectively, with 14 bases between them. The CDR3 contains 14 residues. The CDR3 spells CASTPHGGNYGYTF. DNA for the CDR3: TGTGCCAGCACGCCCCACGGGGGGAACTATGGCTACACCTTC.